This TCR beta chain was documented in a study of blood T cell repertoires in COVID-19. Study details: The analysed material was cDNA or gDNA that came from T cells, B-cell-depleted T cells, or PBMCs.

The repertoire was sequenced with immunoSEQ multiplex PCR; TCRdb's copy has only in-frame clones and lacks some. The sample lists roughly 250,000 clones, under 90% occurring once. The V gene's germline CDR1 is MNHEY and CDR2 SVGAGI. This CDR3 contains 11 residues. V dropped 8 bases and J dropped 9; count of bases not matched to a gene: 5. The sample consisted of peripheral blood. This rearrangement joins TRBV6-5 to TRBJ2-5; 8 bases map to TRBD2. This receptor was identified in a human donor in a cohort sampled during active COVID-19. CDR3 sequence (DNA): TGTGCCAGCGGACTAGCCGGATCCCAGTACTTC. Its protein product is CASGLAGSQYF.